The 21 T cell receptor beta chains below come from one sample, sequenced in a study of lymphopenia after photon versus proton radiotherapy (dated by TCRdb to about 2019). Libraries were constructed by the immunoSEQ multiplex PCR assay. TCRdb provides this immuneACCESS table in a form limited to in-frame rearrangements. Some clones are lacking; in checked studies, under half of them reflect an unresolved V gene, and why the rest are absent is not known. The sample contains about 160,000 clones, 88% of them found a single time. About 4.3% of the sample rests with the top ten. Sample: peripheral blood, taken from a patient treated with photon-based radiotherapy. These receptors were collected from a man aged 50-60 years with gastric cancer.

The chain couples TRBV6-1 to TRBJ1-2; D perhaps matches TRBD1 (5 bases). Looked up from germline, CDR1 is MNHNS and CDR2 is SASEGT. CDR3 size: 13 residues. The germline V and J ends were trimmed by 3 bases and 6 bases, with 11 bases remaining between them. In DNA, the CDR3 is TGTGCCAGCAGTGACAGGGTGAGGGATGGCTACACCTTC. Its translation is CASSDRVRDGYTF.

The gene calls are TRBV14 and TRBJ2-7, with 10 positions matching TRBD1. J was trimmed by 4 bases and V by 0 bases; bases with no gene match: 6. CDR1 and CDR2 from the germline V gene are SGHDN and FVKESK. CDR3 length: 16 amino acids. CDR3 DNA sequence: TGTGCCAGCAGCCAAGACCTGGGACAGGGGTCGTACGAGCAGTACTTC. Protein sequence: CASSQDLGQGSYEQYF.

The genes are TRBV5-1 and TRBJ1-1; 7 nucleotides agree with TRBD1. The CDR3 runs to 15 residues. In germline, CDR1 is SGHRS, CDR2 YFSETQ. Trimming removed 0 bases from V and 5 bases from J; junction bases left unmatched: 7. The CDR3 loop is CASSLEGRGKTEAFF. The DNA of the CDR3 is TGCGCCAGCAGCTTGGAGGGCAGGGGGAAAACTGAAGCTTTCTTT.

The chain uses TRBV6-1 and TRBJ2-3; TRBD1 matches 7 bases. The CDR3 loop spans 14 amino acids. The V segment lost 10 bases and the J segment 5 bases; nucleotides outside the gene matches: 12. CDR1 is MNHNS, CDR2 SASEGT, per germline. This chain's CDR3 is CATEGASAGDTQYF. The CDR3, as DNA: TGTGCCACCGAGGGGGCAAGCGCGGGAGATACGCAGTATTTT.

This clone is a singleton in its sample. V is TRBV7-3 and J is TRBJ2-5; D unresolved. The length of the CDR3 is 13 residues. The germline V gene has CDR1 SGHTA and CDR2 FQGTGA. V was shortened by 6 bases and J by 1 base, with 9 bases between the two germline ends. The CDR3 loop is CASSRTVQETQYF. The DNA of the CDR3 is TGTGCCAGCAGTAGAACAGTCCAAGAGACCCAGTACTTC.

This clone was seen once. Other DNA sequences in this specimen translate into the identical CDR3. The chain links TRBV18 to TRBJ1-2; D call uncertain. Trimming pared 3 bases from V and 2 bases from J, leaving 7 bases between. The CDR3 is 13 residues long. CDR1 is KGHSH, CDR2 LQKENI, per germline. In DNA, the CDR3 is TGTGCCAGCTCACCTAGCGGGAACTATGGCTACACCTTC. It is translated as CASSPSGNYGYTF.

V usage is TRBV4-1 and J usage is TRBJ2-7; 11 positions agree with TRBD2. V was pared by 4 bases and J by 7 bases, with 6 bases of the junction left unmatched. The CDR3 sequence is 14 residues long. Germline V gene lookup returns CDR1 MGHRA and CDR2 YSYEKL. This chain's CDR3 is CASSPPGLAEEQYF. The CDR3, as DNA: TGCGCCAGCAGCCCACCGGGACTAGCGGAAGAGCAGTACTTC.

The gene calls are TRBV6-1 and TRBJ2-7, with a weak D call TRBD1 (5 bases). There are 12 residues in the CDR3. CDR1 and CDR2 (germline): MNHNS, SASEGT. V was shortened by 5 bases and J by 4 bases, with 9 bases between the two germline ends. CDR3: CASSRRGYEQYF. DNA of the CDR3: TGTGCCAGCAGTCGAAGGGGTTACGAGCAGTACTTC.

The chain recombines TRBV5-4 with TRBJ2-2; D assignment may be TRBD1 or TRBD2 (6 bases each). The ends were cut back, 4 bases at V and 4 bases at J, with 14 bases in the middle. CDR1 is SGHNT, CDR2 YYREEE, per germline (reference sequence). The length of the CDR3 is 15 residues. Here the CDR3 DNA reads TGTGCCAGCAGCGGCGGAGGGGGTAGCACCGGGGAGCTGTTTTTT. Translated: CASSGGGGSTGELFF.

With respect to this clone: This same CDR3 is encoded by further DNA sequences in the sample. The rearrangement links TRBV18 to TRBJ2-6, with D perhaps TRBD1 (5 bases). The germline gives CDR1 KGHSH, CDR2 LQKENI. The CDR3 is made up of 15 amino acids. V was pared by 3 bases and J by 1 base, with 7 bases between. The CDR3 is CASSPRTSGANVLTF. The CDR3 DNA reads TGTGCCAGCTCACCGCGGACATCTGGGGCCAACGTCCTGACTTTC.

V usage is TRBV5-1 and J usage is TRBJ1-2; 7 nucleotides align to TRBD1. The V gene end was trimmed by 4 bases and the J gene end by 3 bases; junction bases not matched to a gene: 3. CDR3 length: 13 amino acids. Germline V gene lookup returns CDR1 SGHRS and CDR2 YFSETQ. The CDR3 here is CASSAGQDYGYTF. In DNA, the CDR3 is TGCGCCAGCAGCGCTGGACAGGACTATGGCTACACCTTC.

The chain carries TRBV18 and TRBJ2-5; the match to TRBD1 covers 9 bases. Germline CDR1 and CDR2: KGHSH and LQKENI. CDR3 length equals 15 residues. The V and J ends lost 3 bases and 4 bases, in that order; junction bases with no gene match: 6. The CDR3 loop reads CASSPWTGEGETQYF. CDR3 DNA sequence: TGTGCCAGCTCACCTTGGACAGGGGAGGGAGAGACCCAGTACTTC.

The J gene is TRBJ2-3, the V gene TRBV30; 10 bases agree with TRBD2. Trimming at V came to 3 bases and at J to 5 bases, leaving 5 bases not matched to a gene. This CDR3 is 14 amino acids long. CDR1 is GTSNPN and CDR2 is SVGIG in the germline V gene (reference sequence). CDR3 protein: CAWRASGRRDTQYF. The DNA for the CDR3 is TGTGCCTGGAGAGCTAGCGGGAGACGAGATACGCAGTATTTT.

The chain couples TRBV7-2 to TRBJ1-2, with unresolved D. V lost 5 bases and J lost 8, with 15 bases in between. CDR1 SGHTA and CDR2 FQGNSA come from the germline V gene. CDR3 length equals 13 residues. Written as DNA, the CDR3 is TGTGCCAGCAGCCCCCGAGGGCCCCAGGGCTACACCTTC. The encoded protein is CASSPRGPQGYTF.

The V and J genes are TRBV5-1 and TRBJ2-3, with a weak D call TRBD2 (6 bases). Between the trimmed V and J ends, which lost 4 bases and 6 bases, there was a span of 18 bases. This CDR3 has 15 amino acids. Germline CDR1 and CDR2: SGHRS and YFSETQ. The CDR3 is CASSGGTPKPDTQYF. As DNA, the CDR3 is TGCGCCAGCAGCGGCGGGACTCCGAAGCCTGATACGCAGTATTTT.

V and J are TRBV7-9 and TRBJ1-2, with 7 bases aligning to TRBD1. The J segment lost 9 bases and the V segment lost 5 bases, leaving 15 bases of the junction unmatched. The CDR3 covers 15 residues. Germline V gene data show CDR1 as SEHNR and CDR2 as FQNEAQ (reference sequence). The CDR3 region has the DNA TGTGCCAGCAGCCTTCGGACAGGCCTGCGGGACAGCTACACCTTC. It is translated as CASSLRTGLRDSYTF. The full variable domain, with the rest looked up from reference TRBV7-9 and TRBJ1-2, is DTGVSQNPRHKITKRGQNVTFRCDPISEHNRLYWYRQTLGQGPEFLTYFQNEAQLEKSRLLSDRFSAERPKGSFSTLEIQRTEQGDSAMYLCASSLRTGLRDSYTFGSGTRLTVV.

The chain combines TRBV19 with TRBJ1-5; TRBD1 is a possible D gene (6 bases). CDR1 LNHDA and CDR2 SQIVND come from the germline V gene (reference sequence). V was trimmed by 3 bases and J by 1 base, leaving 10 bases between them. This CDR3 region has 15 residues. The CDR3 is CASSIGGQSNQPQHF. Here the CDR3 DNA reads TGTGCCAGTAGTATCGGGGGACAAAGCAATCAGCCCCAGCATTTT.

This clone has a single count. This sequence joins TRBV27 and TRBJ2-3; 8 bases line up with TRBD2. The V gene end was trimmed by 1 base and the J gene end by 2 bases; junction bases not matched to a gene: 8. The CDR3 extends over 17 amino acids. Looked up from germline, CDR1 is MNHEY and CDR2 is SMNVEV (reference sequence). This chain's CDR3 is CASSLYGASGHTDTQYF. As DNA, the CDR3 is TGTGCCAGCAGTTTATATGGGGCTAGCGGGCACACAGATACGCAGTATTTT.

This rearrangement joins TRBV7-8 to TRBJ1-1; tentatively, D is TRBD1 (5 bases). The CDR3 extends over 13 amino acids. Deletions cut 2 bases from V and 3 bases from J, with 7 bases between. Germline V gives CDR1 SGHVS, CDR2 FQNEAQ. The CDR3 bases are TGTGCCAGCAGCTTAAAGGGGTACACTGAAGCTTTCTTT. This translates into CASSLKGYTEAFF.

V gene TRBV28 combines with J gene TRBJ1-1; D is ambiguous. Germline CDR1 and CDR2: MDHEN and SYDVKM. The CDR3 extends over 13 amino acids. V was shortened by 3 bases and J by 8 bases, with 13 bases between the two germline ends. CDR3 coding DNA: TGTGCCAGCAGTTTGGCAACCCCGGGAGAAGCTTTCTTT. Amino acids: CASSLATPGEAFF.

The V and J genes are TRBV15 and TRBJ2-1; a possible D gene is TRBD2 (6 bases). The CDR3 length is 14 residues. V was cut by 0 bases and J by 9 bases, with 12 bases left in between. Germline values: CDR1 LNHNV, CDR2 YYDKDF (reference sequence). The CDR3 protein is CATSREGYSGEQFF. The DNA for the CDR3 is TGTGCCACCAGCAGAGAGGGTTATAGCGGTGAGCAGTTCTTC.